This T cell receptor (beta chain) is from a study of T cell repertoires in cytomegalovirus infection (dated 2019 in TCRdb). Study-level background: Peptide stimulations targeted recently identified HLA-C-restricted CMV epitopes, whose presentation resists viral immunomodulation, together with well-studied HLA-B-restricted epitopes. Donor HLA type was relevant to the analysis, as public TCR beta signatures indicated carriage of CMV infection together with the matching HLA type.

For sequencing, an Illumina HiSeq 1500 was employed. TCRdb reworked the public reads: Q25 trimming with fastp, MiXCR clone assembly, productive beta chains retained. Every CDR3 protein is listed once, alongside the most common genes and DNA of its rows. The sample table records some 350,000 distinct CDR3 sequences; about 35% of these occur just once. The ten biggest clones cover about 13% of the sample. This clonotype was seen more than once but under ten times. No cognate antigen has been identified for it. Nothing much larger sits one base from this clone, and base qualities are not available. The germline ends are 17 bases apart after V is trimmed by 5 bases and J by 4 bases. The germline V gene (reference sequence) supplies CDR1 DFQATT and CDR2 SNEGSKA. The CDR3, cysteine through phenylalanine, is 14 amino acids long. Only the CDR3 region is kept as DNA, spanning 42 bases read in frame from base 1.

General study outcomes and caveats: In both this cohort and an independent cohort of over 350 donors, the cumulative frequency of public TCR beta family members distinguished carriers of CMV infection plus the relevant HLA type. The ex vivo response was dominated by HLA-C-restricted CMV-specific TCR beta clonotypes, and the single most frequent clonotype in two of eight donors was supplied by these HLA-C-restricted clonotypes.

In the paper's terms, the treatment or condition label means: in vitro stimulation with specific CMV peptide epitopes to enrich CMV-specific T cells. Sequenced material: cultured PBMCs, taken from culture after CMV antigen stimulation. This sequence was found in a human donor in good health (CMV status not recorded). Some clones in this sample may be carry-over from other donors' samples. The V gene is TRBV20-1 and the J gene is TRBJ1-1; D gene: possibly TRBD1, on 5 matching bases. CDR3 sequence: CSAASGGVGTEAFF. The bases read TGCAGTGCTGCCAGCGGAGGGGTAGGCACTGAAGCTTTCTTT.